What follows are 9 T cell receptor beta chains derived from one specimen sequenced in a study of blood T cells in healthy people across ages (dated by TCRdb to the mid-2010s). Libraries came from 5' RACE. The instrument was an Illumina HiSeq 2500. The second PCR ran for about 7 to 11 cycles and used a J-beta primer mix along with a sample-barcoded 5' primer. TCRdb cleaned the public reads at Q25 with fastp, built clones with MiXCR and kept in-frame beta chains. For every CDR3 protein sequence, its rows merge into one entry that carries the most common genes and DNA. In all, the sample holds some 1.5 million distinct CDR3 sequences, and approximately 30% of those were seen once. Roughly 8.2% of the sample rests with the top ten. Material: blood. Every receptor here comes from a woman in her 30s in good health.

This clonotype has at least ten counts. The chain uses TRBV7-6 and TRBJ2-5, with TRBD1 matching 7 bases. CDR3 length: 15 residues. The V gene end was trimmed by 5 bases and the J gene end by 4 bases; junction bases not matched to a gene: 10. Looked up from germline, CDR1 is SGHVS and CDR2 is FNYEAQ. The CDR3 DNA reads TGTGCCAGCAGCGCAGCCGGGACAGTAGCAGAGACCCAGTACTTC. Amino acid sequence: CASSAAGTVAETQYF.

This clonotype was seen only a few times. The V and J genes are TRBV18 and TRBJ2-7, with TRBD1 as a possible D gene (6 bases). Looked up from germline, CDR1 is KGHSH and CDR2 is LQKENI. Trimming removed 6 bases at V and 2 bases at J, with 14 bases between. This CDR3 is built from 14 residues. The CDR3, as DNA: TGTGCCAGCTCCCCGAAGGGGGAGCCCTACGAGCAGTACTTC. It codes for CASSPKGEPYEQYF.

The rearrangement joins TRBV11-1 to TRBJ1-2; D gene unclear. The germline V gene has CDR1 SGHAT and CDR2 FQDESV (reference sequence). Trimming stripped 5 bases from V and 2 bases from J, with 12 bases between. This CDR3 contains 14 residues. CDR3 region: CASSLTADNYGYTF. In nucleotides, the CDR3 is TGTGCCAGCAGCCTAACGGCGGACAACTATGGCTACACCTTC.

The CDR3 coding sequence is TGCAGTGCTCCCACAGGGGCCACTTACGAGCAGTACTTC. Protein sequence: CSAPTGATYEQYF. The chain is built from TRBV20-1 and TRBJ2-7; 7 bases line up with TRBD1. CDR3 size: 13 residues. V was pared by 5 bases and J by 4 bases, with 8 bases of the junction left unmatched. Germline V gives CDR1 DFQATT, CDR2 SNEGSKA (reference sequence).

This clonotype was recorded many times. The rearrangement joins TRBV6-5 to TRBJ2-3; TRBD2 is a possible D gene (6 bases). V was trimmed by 5 bases and J by 1 base, leaving 13 bases between them. This CDR3 contains 15 residues. From germline, CDR1 is MNHEY and CDR2 SVGAGI. The CDR3, as DNA: TGTGCCAGCAGTGATACGGGCGGGGGCACAGATACGCAGTATTTT. It encodes CASSDTGGGTDTQYF.

The table lists this clonotype with many counts. The gene calls are TRBV27 and TRBJ1-2, with D perhaps TRBD1 (5 bases). The ends were cut back, 8 bases at V and 7 bases at J, with 11 bases in the middle. This CDR3 spans 11 amino acids. Germline assignment: CDR1 MNHEY and CDR2 SMNVEV (reference sequence). The CDR3 coding sequence is TGTGCCAGCCCCACAGGCATTGGCTACACCTTC. Encoded protein: CASPTGIGYTF.

This chain joins TRBV7-2 and TRBJ2-3; D possibly corresponds to TRBD1 (5 bases). Germline loops: CDR1 SGHTA, CDR2 FQGNSA. Trimming left V 1 base short and J 2 bases short, with 10 bases between. The CDR3 totals 15 residues. CDR3 region: CASSLDRSSTDTQYF. In DNA, the CDR3 is TGTGCCAGCAGCTTAGACAGGTCTTCCACAGATACGCAGTATTTT.

This clonotype was seen a handful of times. This chain uses TRBV7-3 with TRBJ1-2; D is ambiguous. The CDR3 has 14 amino acids. Trimming cost V 2 bases and J 3 bases, with 10 bases left between them. The germline V gene encodes CDR1 SGHTA and CDR2 FQGTGA. CDR3 in DNA: TGTGCCAGCAGCTTAGGAAACTCGGACTATGGCTACACCTTC. It translates to CASSLGNSDYGYTF.

The CDR3 DNA sequence: TGTGCCAGCAGTTTGAAACCCTCTAGCACAGATACGCAGTATTTT. It is translated as CASSLKPSSTDTQYF. This chain links TRBV12-3 or TRBV12-4 with TRBJ2-3; D gene uncertain. The length of the CDR3 is 15 residues. The ends were cut back, 3 bases at V and 0 bases at J, with 10 bases in the middle.